The clone carrying this TCR beta chain has a count of ten or more. A read error may account for a junction end that differs from germline. The data belong to a study of CD8 T cells in ankylosing spondylitis. TCRdb re-derived calls from the 5' RACE reads in MiXCR, one entry per CDR3 protein. In the table there are 150,000 to 200,000 distinct CDR3 sequences, approximately 12% of which are singletons. Input material: blood, either unsorted or a sorted T cell fraction (not recorded which). This TCR came from a female donor with ankylosing spondylitis or in good health (not recorded which).

The CDR3: CASSRGRSNTGELFF. The CDR3 DNA reads as TGCGCCAGCAGCCGGGGCCGATCGAACACCGGGGAGCTGTTTTTT. The chain has TRBV3-1 and TRBJ2-2; D could derive from TRBD1 or TRBD2 (5 bases each). The CDR3 is made up of 15 amino acids. In germline, CDR1 is LGHDT, CDR2 YNNKEL (reference sequence).